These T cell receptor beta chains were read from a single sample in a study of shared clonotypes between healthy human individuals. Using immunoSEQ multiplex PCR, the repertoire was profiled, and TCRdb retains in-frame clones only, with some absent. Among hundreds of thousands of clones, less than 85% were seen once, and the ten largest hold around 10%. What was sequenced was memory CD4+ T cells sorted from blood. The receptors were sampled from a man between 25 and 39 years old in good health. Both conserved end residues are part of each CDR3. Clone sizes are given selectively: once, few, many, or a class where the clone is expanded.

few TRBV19 CASSPKLVGYYEQYF
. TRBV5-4 CASSLGGRVYEQYF
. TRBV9 CASSVDQGSQPQHF
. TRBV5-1 CASSLAANTGELFF
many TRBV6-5 CASSTGVSEQYF
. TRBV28 CASSPLITGSNTEAFF
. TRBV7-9 CASSWDRGPVSF
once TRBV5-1 CASSLTGTGIHEQYF
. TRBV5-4 CASRTTSGTSSYEQYF
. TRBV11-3 CASSLDPTGSYEQYF
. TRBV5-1 CASSLLSGTQSSGELFF
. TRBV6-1 CASSETGAGVPQETQYF
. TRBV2 CASRPSQGYTQPQHF
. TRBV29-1 CSVEDRTRGVIGYTF
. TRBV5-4 CASTAEGGIVAGELFF
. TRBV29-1 CSTRAGGLGNEQFF
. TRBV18 CASSPAGGSYEQYF
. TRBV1 CTSSQDTKREGITGELFF
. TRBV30 CAWSERTGGGEQYF
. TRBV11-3 CASSFNDNEQFF
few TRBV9 CASSQTGSEAFF
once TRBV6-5 CARKNSGASTDTQYF
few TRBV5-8 CASSSVDIFVNQPQHF
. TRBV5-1 CASSLQQLTYEQYF
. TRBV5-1 CASSLAGQGLRYEQYF
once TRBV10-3 CAISESKGPGEAGELFF
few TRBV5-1 CASSPTPTSSIEQFF
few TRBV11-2 CASSSPRGRGGNTIYF